The next 6 T cell receptor beta chains were all read from a single sample in a study of memory CD4+ T cells and cytomegalovirus serostatus. The sort gate was single viable CD3+CD4+CD8-CD45RO+ cells for memory CD4+ T cells. The assay was immunoSEQ multiplex PCR, and TCRdb's table has in-frame clones only and misses some. The sample holds approximately 47,000 clones, about 78% seen once. Sequences were obtained from memory CD4+ T cells from blood. Receptor source: an adult in good health and CMV-seronegative.

The rearrangement uses TRBV6-5 and TRBJ1-2; 8 bases agree with TRBD1. Germline CDR1 MNHEY, CDR2 SVGAGI. V trimming: 5 bases; J trimming: 8 bases; junction bases outside the gene matches: 7. The CDR3 is 13 residues long. DNA for the CDR3: TGTGCCAGCAGTGTGGGGACAGGCGGCGGCTACACCTTC. Its translation: CASSVGTGGGYTF.

V and J are TRBV10-3 and TRBJ1-2; tentative D call: TRBD1 (5 bases). The V end was cut by 6 bases, the J end by 2 bases, with 13 bases between. The CDR3 loop spans 14 amino acids. Germline V gives CDR1 ENHRY, CDR2 SYGVKD. The CDR3 DNA follows: TGTGCCATCAGCCTCAGGGAGGGGAACTATGGCTACACCTTC. It is translated as CAISLREGNYGYTF.

The V call is TRBV7-9, the J call TRBJ1-6, with 8 bases matching TRBD1. Germline lookup yields CDR1 SEHNR and CDR2 FQNEAQ (reference sequence). Losses at the gene ends were 2 bases for V and 9 bases for J; bases not matched to a gene: 6. CDR3 length: 15 amino acids. The CDR3 is CASSLLSTGGSPLHF. CDR3 in DNA: TGTGCCAGCAGCTTACTTTCTACAGGGGGTTCACCCCTCCACTTT.

The chain recombines TRBV4-2 with TRBJ2-2; D is ambiguous. The CDR3 sequence is 15 residues long. Germline V lookup: CDR1 LGHNA, CDR2 YNFKEQ. Trimming left V 0 bases short and J 6 bases short, with 11 bases between. CDR3 in amino acids: CASSQDRSRAGELFF. The DNA of the CDR3 is TGTGCCAGCAGCCAAGATAGGAGCCGCGCCGGGGAGCTGTTTTTT.

The V call is TRBV18, the J call TRBJ2-2; 8 bases match TRBD1. J lost 4 bases, V lost 3 bases, and 1 base had no gene match. The length of the CDR3 is 14 residues. Looked up from germline, CDR1 is KGHSH and CDR2 is LQKENI. As DNA, the CDR3 is TGTGCCAGCTCACCGGACAGGGCCACCGGGGAGCTGTTTTTT. Translation gives CASSPDRATGELFF.

The chain recombines TRBV28 with TRBJ1-1; D unresolved. V was trimmed by 4 bases and J by 7 bases, leaving 16 bases between them. Germline assignment: CDR1 MDHEN and CDR2 SYDVKM. The CDR3 spans 14 residues. The CDR3 coding sequence is TGTGCCAGCAGTTCCCCCCGGAAAAGTCTTGAAGCTTTCTTT. Protein sequence: CASSSPRKSLEAFF.